This T cell receptor (beta chain) was recovered during a study of CD8 T cells in ankylosing spondylitis. At least ten counts were recorded for this clonotype. Trimming stripped 7 bases from V and 4 bases from J, with 15 bases between. Germline V CDR1 and CDR2: SGHRS, YFSETQ. CDR3 length: 13 residues. Scientists made TCR beta libraries using quantitative 5'-RACE with molecular barcodes. TCRdb analysed the 5' RACE reads with MiXCR anew, one entry per CDR3 protein. Here the sample spans 100,000 to 150,000 distinct CDR3 sequences, about 7% being singletons. Sequenced: blood, either unsorted or a sorted T cell fraction (not recorded which). The receptor's source is a male donor with ankylosing spondylitis or in good health (not recorded which). V is TRBV5-1 and J is TRBJ2-7; a possible D gene is TRBD1 (7 bases). CDR3 bases: TGCGCCAGCGCCTTGACAGGGACTTACGAGCAGTACTTC. This translates into CASALTGTYEQYF.